The 20 T cell receptor beta chains listed next were all sequenced from one sample in a study of regulatory T cells in long-lasting Graves disease. Construction of the TCR beta libraries employed iRepertoire HTBI primers in conjunction with Arm-PCR of CDR3 regions. TCRdb used MiXCR to reprocess the multiplex PCR reads, holding one entry per CDR3 protein. The sample lists 400,000 to 600,000 distinct CDR3 sequences, 20% to 25% seen once, with around 7% in the top ten. Stated time point: persistent/refractory GD, antithyroid drugs over 5 years with positive TRAb. There was RNA extracted from PBMCs, and the TCR library was made from it. Sequences were derived from peripheral blood mononuclear cells (PBMCs), sampled when the disease was refractory, from a patient treated with antithyroid drugs. The receptor source for this set is a female donor with Graves disease.

V is TRBV5-1 and J is TRBJ2-2; 7 nucleotides match TRBD1. CDR1 is SGHRS and CDR2 is YFSETQ in the germline V gene. The length of the CDR3 is 15 residues. Trimming took 4 bases from V and 0 from J; bases not matched to a gene: 3. In DNA, the CDR3 is TGCGCCAGCAGCCCGACAGGGACGAACACCGGGGAGCTGTTTTTT. It is translated as CASSPTGTNTGELFF.

The table lists this clonotype with a few counts. The rearrangement joins TRBV4-2 to TRBJ1-5; possible D gene TRBD1, 5 bases. Trimming removed 0 bases at V and 6 bases at J, with 15 bases between. This CDR3 is 16 amino acids long. Germline V gives CDR1 LGHNA, CDR2 YNFKEQ. The CDR3 is CASSQDRGQGGQPQHF. Written as DNA, the CDR3 is TGTGCCAGCAGCCAAGATAGAGGGCAGGGAGGTCAGCCCCAGCATTTT.

The rearrangement links TRBV4-1 to TRBJ1-5; TRBD1 might be the D (5 bases). Germline V gives CDR1 MGHRA, CDR2 YSYEKL. The CDR3 extends over 18 amino acids. Trimming removed 1 base at V and 4 bases at J, with 20 bases between. This chain's CDR3 is CASSQGILGGTGNQPQHF. The CDR3, as DNA: TGCGCCAGCAGCCAAGGAATTTTAGGAGGGACGGGAAATCAGCCCCAGCATTTT.

V and J are TRBV6-2 or TRBV6-3 and TRBJ2-5, with D perhaps being TRBD1 or TRBD2 (6 bases each). V lost 0 bases and J lost 4, with 18 bases in between. Germline V CDR1 and CDR2: MNHEY, SVGEGT. This CDR3 is built from 17 residues. CDR3 nucleotide sequence: TGTGCCAGCAGTTACTCAACCAGGGGCGGGGCGGGAGAGACCCAGTACTTC. It encodes CASSYSTRGGAGETQYF.

This clonotype occurred many times. This chain links TRBV6-5 with TRBJ2-5; 8 bases map to TRBD1. Losses at the gene ends were 0 bases for V and 5 bases for J; bases not matched to a gene: 8. The CDR3 consists of 16 residues. Germline assignment: CDR1 MNHEY and CDR2 SVGAGI. The CDR3 nucleotides read TGTGCCAGCAGTTACTCTGCCAGGGGGCTCGGGGAGACCCAGTACTTC. It yields the protein CASSYSARGLGETQYF.

This clonotype has more than one count but fewer than ten. V gene TRBV18 combines with J gene TRBJ1-2; no firm D call. The germline V gene has CDR1 KGHSH and CDR2 LQKENI. V lost 3 bases, J lost 4 bases, and 12 bases lay in between. The CDR3 is 14 amino acids. DNA of the CDR3: TGTGCCAGCTCACCCCCAGGAGTTACCTATGGCTACACCTTC. As protein: CASSPPGVTYGYTF.

The V gene is TRBV28, the J gene TRBJ2-1; D uncertain. The CDR3 totals 13 residues. The ends were cut back, 6 bases at V and 4 bases at J, with 10 bases in the middle. Germline values: CDR1 MDHEN, CDR2 SYDVKM. The CDR3 is CASRWKTYNEQFF. The CDR3 DNA reads TGTGCCAGCAGATGGAAGACATACAATGAGCAGTTCTTC.

This clonotype was recorded a few times. DNA of the CDR3: TGTGCCTGGAGTGTAACAGCCTCGAACACTGAAGCTTTCTTT. As protein: CAWSVTASNTEAFF. The V call is TRBV30, the J call TRBJ1-1, with unresolved D. Trimming took off 0 bases at V and 1 base at J, with 9 bases between the two ends. The V gene's germline CDR1 is GTSNPN and CDR2 SVGIG (reference sequence). CDR3 length equals 14 residues. The whole variable domain, filled in from reference TRBV30 and TRBJ1-1, reads SQTIHQWPATLVQPVGSPLSLECTVEGTSNPNLYWYRQAAGRGLQLLFYSVGIGQISSEVPQNLSASRPQDRQFILSSKKLLLSDSGFYLCAWSVTASNTEAFFGQGTRLTVV.

J is TRBJ2-4 and V is TRBV12-3 or TRBV12-4; 7 bases are a match to TRBD1. J was trimmed by 1 base and V by 5 bases; bases with no gene match: 5. The CDR3 has 15 amino acids. This CDR3 reads CASSGTAKAKNIQYF. The CDR3 DNA is TGTGCCAGCAGTGGGACAGCAAAGGCCAAAAACATTCAGTACTTC.

A remark on this clonotype: This may stem from a read error, because a much larger clone lies one nucleotide away. V usage is TRBV6-9 and J usage is TRBJ2-7; D remains ambiguous. CDR3 length: 16 residues. Germline CDR1 is MNHGY and CDR2 is SVAAGI. Here the CDR3 DNA reads TGTGCCCGCAGTTCCGATAGTAGAACTCGCGGTTACGAGCAGTACTTC. It specifies CARSSDSRTRGYEQYF.

This clonotype appeared many times. V is TRBV7-9 and J is TRBJ2-5; D possibly uses TRBD1 or TRBD2 (5 bases each). Germline V CDR1 and CDR2: SEHNR, FQNEAQ (reference sequence). V lost 5 bases and J lost 1, with 20 bases in between. The CDR3 runs 17 residues. CDR3 region: CASSPGRGDDLQETQYF. The CDR3 DNA follows: TGTGCCAGCAGCCCAGGCCGTGGGGACGATCTCCAAGAGACCCAGTACTTC.

This clonotype was seen a handful of times. This sequence joins TRBV7-6 and TRBJ2-7, with 7 positions matching TRBD2. V shed 0 bases, J shed 6 bases, and the junction held 11 bases outside the gene matches. The CDR3 is 16 residues long. CDR1 is SGHVS and CDR2 is FNYEAQ in the germline V gene. The CDR3 bases are TGTGCCAGCAGCTTAGCGCTGCGGGCGGGAGCTTCCGAGCAGTACTTC. Its translation: CASSLALRAGASEQYF.

A word on this clonotype: This may arise from a read error, as a much more abundant clone is one base away. This chain joins TRBV7-9 and TRBJ1-2; no firm D call. The CDR3 is 13 residues long. Germline CDR1 reads SEHNR; CDR2 reads FQNEAQ (reference sequence). In DNA form, the CDR3 reads TGTGCCAGCGGCTTATGGGTTGAGTATGGCTACACCTTC. Encoded protein: CASGLWVEYGYTF.

The chain is built from TRBV7-9 and TRBJ1-5; D call uncertain. The CDR3 is made up of 15 amino acids. Germline V gene data show CDR1 as SEHNR and CDR2 as FQNEAQ (reference sequence). Trimming cost V 1 base and J 3 bases, with 10 bases left between them. The CDR3 spells CASSLVDDPNQPQHF. The CDR3, as DNA: TGTGCCAGCAGCTTAGTCGACGATCCCAATCAGCCCCAGCATTTT.

This chain uses TRBV20-1 with TRBJ1-2; D ambiguous. In germline, CDR1 is DFQATT, CDR2 SNEGSKA (reference sequence). V lost 7 bases and J lost 2, with 8 bases in between. This CDR3 has 11 amino acids. As DNA, the CDR3 is TGCAGTGGGCCGGGGAACTATGGCTACACCTTC. This sequence encodes CSGPGNYGYTF.

The chain is built from TRBV7-2 and TRBJ1-1; D is ambiguous. The germline gives CDR1 SGHTA, CDR2 FQGNSA. The CDR3 totals 16 residues. V lost 5 bases, J lost 8 bases, and 24 bases lay in between. CDR3 sequence reads: CASSPAVMAGLTEAFF. The CDR3 coding sequence is TGTGCCAGCAGCCCAGCCGTGATGGCGGGGTTAACGGAAGCTTTCTTT.

This clonotype was detected a few times. This chain uses TRBV29-1 with TRBJ2-2; D is uncertain. The CDR3 sequence is 15 residues long. The germline V gene has CDR1 SQVTM and CDR2 ANQGSEA. V was shortened by 2 bases and J by 2 bases, with 12 bases between the two germline ends. CDR3 sequence: CSVETGRGNTGELFF. CDR3 bases: TGCAGCGTTGAAACGGGTCGAGGAAACACCGGGGAGCTGTTTTTT.

This clonotype was seen ten or more times. The chain links TRBV15 to TRBJ2-5; 8 bases are shared with TRBD2. The V segment lost 3 bases and the J segment 5 bases; nucleotides outside the gene matches: 8. This CDR3 has 15 residues. Germline values: CDR1 LNHNV, CDR2 YYDKDF (reference sequence). The DNA of the CDR3 is TGTGCCACCAGCAGGATGGGACTAGTCTTGGAGACCCAGTACTTC. It specifies CATSRMGLVLETQYF. Supplemented by reference TRBV15 and TRBJ2-5, the full variable domain reads DAMVIQNPRYQVTQFGKPVTLSCSQTLNHNVMYWYQQKSSQAPKLLFHYYDKDFNNEADTPDNFQSRRPNTSFCFLDIRSPGLGDTAMYLCATSRMGLVLETQYFGPGTRLLVL.

The chain carries TRBV2 and TRBJ2-7; tentative D call: TRBD1 (5 bases). The CDR3 sequence is 15 residues long. Germline V gene lookup returns CDR1 SNHLY and CDR2 FYNNEI. V shed 3 bases and J shed 4 bases, with 16 bases lying between them. This CDR3 reads CASSDLGLRDYEQYF. The CDR3 coding sequence is TGTGCCAGCAGTGACCTGGGCCTCAGGGATTACGAGCAGTACTTC.

This clonotype showed up many times. V gene TRBV29-1 combines with J gene TRBJ2-5; 7 bases align to TRBD2. The length of the CDR3 is 14 residues. V was clipped by 6 bases and J by 4 bases; unmatched bases: 11. Germline V gene data show CDR1 as SQVTM and CDR2 as ANQGSEA. CDR3 sequence: CSVREGTGVETQYF. CDR3 nucleotides: TGCAGCGTCAGGGAGGGCACAGGCGTAGAGACCCAGTACTTC. Drawing the rest from reference TRBV29-1 and TRBJ2-5, the complete variable domain is SAVISQKPSRDICQRGTSLTIQCQVDSQVTMMFWYRQQPGQSLTLIATANQGSEATYESGFVIDKFPISRPNLTFSTLTVSNMSPEDSSIYLCSVREGTGVETQYFGPGTRLLVL.